This TCR beta chain is from a study of human T cells and chemical hapten exposure. TCRdb re-called the RACE reads with MiXCR, one entry per CDR3 protein. Of more than 65,000 distinct CDR3 sequences listed, roughly 7.1% are singletons. This clonotype was recorded at least ten times. Antigen: not known. As for time point: patch test 1, 2 weeks after DPC sensitization. The treatment was: therapeutic diphenylcyclopropenone sensitization with weekly scalp DPC. Investigators collected blood before applying each patch test. General study results and limits: In comparison with controls, expanded TCRs gave rise to a significantly larger number of large CDR3 similarity clusters.

J gave up 1 base and V 5 bases, and 12 bases lay outside the gene matches. Germline V gene lookup returns CDR1 DFQATT and CDR2 SNEGSKA (reference sequence). This CDR3 spans 17 amino acids. This chain connects TRBV20-1 to TRBJ1-2; 11 nucleotides align to TRBD1. The receptor was isolated from a woman aged 25 to 45 with alopecia areata. Some clones in this sample may be carry-over from other donors' samples. Sequencing used whole blood, obtained in connection with sensitization to the hapten diphenylcyclopropenone (DPC). CDR3 DNA: TGCAGTGCTCCCCCAGAAGGACAGGGGGCACTTAACTATGGCTACACCTTC. As protein: CSAPPEGQGALNYGYTF.